This TCR beta chain was captured by sequencing in a study of identical twins. Study-wide points: Its conclusions, products of cross-sectional statistical analysis, did not come from following the same donors. When twins shared out-of-frame alpha sequences, those sequences had excess low generation probability.

Among all donors, each was a healthy Caucasian. This CDR3 comprises 13 residues. Trimming removed 2 bases from V and 5 bases from J, with 10 bases in between. Germline values: CDR1 SGHDT, CDR2 YYEEEE. Template switching, a step in the protocol, added a universal primer site, and cDNA carried unique molecular identifiers. TCRdb used MiXCR to reprocess the 5' RACE reads, holding one entry per CDR3 protein. The sample carries around 240,000 distinct CDR3 sequences, approximately 10% recorded once. This clonotype was observed at least ten times. The antigen is unknown. This sequence joins TRBV5-6 and TRBJ2-5, with D possibly TRBD1 on 6 matching bases. This TCR was recovered from a man in his forties or fifties in good health. Sequences were obtained from memory T cells sorted from blood. As DNA, the CDR3 is TGTGCCAGCAGCTTCTCCAGGGGTGAGACCCAGTACTTC. Protein sequence: CASSFSRGETQYF.